This TCR beta chain is drawn from a study of blood T cell repertoires in COVID-19. The authors' processing: The authors estimated nucleated cell counts from reference gene primer amplification. Produced via immunoSEQ multiplex PCR; TCRdb's table is partial and in-frame only. Clonal size and the V and J genes are those of that table, whereas D and trimming came from the DNA. The table lists tens of thousands of clones, roughly 73% of them singletons. The germline V and J ends were trimmed by 3 bases and 7 bases, with 19 bases remaining between them. The CDR3 is 16 residues long. Germline assignment: CDR1 SGHRS and CDR2 YFSETQ. This clone occurred once.

The sample consisted of peripheral blood. J is TRBJ1-4 and V is TRBV5-1, with D unclear. The clonotype comes from a human donor in a cohort sampled during active COVID-19. The CDR3 coding sequence is TGCGCCAGCAGCTCATTGGGATTTGGGAGCGGTGAAAAACTGTTTTTT. Protein sequence: CASSSLGFGSGEKLFF.